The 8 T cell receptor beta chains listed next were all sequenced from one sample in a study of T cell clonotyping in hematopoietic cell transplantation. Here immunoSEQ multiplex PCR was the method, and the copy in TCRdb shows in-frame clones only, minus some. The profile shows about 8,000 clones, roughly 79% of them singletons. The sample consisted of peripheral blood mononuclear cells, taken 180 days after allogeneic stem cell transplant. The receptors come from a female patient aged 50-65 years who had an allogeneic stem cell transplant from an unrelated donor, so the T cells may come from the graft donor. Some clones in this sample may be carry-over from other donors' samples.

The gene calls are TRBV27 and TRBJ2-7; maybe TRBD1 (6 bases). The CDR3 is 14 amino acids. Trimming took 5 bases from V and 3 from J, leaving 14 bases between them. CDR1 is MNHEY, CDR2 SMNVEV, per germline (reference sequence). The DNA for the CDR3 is TGTGCCAGCAGTGAGGAACAGGGTCTCTACGAGCAGTACTTC. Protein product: CASSEEQGLYEQYF.

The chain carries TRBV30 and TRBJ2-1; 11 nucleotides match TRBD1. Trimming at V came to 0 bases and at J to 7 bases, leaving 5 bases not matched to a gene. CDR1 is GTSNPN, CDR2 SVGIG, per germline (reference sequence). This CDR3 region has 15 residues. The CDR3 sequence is CAWSVGQGAKNEQFF. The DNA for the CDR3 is TGTGCCTGGAGTGTAGGACAGGGGGCGAAAAATGAGCAGTTCTTC.

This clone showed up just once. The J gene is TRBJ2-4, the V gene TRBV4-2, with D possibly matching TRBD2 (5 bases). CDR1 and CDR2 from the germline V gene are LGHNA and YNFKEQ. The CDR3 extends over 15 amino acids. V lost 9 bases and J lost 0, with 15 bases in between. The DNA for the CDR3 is TGTGCCAGTACCCCTAGCCTGATAGCCAAAAACATTCAGTACTTC. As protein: CASTPSLIAKNIQYF.

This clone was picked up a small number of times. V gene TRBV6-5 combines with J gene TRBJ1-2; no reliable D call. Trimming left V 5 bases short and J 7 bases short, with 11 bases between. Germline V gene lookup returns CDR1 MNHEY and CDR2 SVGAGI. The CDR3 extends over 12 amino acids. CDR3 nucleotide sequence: TGTGCCAGCAGTACCAGGTTTGGTGGCTACACCTTC. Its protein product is CASSTRFGGYTF.

In DNA form, the CDR3 reads TGTGCCAGCCGGCGGACAGGGGCCACCGGGGAGCTGTTTTTT. This translates into CASRRTGATGELFF. The chain has TRBV5-4 and TRBJ2-2; the match to TRBD1 covers 9 bases. The germline V gene has CDR1 SGHNT and CDR2 YYREEE (reference sequence). The V segment lost 7 bases and the J segment 4 bases; nucleotides outside the gene matches: 5. The length of the CDR3 is 14 residues.

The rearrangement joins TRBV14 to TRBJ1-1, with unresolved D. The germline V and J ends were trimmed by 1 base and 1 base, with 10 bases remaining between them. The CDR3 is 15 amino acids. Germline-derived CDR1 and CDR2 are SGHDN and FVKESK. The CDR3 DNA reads TGTGCCAGCAGCCAAGGAAGGGCAGGGAACACTGAAGCTTTCTTT. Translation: CASSQGRAGNTEAFF.

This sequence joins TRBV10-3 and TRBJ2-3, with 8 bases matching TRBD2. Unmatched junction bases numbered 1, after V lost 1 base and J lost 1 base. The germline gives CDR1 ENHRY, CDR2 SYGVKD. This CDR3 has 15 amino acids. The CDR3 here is CAISELRGGTDTQYF. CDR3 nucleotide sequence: TGTGCCATCAGTGAGTTGCGGGGGGGCACAGATACGCAGTATTTT.

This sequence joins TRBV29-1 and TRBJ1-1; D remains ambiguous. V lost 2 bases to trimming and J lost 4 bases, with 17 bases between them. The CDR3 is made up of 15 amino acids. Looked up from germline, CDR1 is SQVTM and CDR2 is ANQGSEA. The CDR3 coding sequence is TGCAGCGTTGAATCCCCTAGCCCAGATCGCACTGAAGCTTTCTTT. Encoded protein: CSVESPSPDRTEAFF.